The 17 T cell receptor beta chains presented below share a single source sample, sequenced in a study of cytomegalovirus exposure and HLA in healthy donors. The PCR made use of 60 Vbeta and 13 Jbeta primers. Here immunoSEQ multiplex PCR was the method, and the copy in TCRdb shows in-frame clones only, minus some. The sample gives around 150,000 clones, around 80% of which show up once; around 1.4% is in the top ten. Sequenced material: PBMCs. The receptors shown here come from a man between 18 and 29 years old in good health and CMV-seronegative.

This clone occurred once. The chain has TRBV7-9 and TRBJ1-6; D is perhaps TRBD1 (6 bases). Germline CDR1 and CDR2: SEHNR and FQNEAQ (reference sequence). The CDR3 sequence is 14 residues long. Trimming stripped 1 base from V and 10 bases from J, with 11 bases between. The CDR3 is CASSLDRAISPLHF. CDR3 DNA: TGTGCCAGCAGCTTAGACAGGGCTATCTCACCCCTCCACTTT.

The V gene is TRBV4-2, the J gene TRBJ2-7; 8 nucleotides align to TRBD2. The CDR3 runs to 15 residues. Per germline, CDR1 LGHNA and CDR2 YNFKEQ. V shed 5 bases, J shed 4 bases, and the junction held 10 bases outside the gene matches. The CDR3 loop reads CASSTPRGGGYEQYF. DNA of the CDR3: TGTGCCAGCAGCACTCCCCGGGGGGGTGGGTACGAGCAGTACTTC.

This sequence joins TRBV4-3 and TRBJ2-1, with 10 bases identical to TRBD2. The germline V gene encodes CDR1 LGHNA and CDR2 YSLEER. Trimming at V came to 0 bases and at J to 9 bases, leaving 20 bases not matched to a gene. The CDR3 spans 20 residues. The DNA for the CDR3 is TGCGCCAGCAGCCAAGAATCGGGGACTAGCGACCCATGGGGAGACAGTGAGCAGTTCTTC. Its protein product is CASSQESGTSDPWGDSEQFF.

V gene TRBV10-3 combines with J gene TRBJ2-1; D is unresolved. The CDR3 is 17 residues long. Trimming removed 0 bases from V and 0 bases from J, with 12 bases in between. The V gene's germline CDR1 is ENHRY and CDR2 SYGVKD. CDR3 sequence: CAISESNSLSSYNEQFF. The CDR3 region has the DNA TGTGCCATCAGTGAGTCTAACTCCTTGAGCTCCTACAATGAGCAGTTCTTC.

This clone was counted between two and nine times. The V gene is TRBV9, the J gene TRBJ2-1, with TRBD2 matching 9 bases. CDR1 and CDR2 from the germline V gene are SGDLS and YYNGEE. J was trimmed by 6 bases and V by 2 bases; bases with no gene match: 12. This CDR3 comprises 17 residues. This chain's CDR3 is CASSVAPAGLAPNEQFF. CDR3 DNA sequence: TGTGCCAGCAGCGTCGCCCCCGCGGGACTAGCCCCCAATGAGCAGTTCTTC.

The CDR3 DNA reads as TGTGCCAGTACCGAGGGGGTTCGCAATCAGCCCCAGCATTTT. It translates to CASTEGVRNQPQHF. The chain combines TRBV19 with TRBJ1-5; D perhaps matches TRBD1 (6 bases). The germline CDR1 and CDR2 sequences are LNHDA and SQIVND (reference sequence). Trimming cost V 7 bases and J 2 bases, with 12 bases left between them. This CDR3 spans 14 amino acids.

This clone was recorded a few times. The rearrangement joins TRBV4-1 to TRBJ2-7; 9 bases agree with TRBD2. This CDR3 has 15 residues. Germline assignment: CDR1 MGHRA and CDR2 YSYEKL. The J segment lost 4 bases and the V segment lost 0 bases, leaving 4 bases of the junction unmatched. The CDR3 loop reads CASSQEEAGGYEQYF. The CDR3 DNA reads TGCGCCAGCAGCCAAGAAGAAGCGGGAGGATACGAGCAGTACTTC.

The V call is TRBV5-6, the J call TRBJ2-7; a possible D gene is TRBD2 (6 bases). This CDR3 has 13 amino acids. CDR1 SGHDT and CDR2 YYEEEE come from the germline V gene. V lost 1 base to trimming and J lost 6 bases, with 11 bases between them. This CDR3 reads CASSLSSAVEQYF. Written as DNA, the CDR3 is TGTGCCAGCAGCTTGTCTAGCGCGGTCGAGCAGTACTTC.

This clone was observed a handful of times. CDR3 region: CASSFRDSRNQPQHF. The CDR3, as DNA: TGTGCCAGCAGCTTCCGGGACAGTCGGAATCAGCCCCAGCATTTT. The J gene is TRBJ1-5, the V gene TRBV7-2; 7 bases are a match to TRBD1. Germline loops: CDR1 SGHTA, CDR2 FQGNSA. This CDR3 spans 15 amino acids. V shed 3 bases and J 4 bases; nucleotides not matched to a gene: 6.

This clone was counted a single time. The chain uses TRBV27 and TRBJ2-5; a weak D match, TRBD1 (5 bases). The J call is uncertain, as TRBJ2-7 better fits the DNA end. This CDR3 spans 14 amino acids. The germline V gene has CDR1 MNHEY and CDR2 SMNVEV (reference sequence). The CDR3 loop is CASSLLQGSYEQYF. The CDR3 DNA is TGTGCCAGCAGTTTATTGCAGGGCTCCTACGAGCAGTACTTC.

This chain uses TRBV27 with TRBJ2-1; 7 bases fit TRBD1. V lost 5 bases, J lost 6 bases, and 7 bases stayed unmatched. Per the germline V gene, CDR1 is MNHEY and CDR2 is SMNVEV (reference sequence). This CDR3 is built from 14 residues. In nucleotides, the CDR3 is TGTGCCAGCAGTCCCGGGACAGCCGCCAATGAGCAGTTCTTC. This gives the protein CASSPGTAANEQFF.

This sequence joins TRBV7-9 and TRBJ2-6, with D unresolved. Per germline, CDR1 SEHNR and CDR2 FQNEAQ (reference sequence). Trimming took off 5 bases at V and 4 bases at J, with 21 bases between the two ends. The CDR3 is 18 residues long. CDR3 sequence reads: CASSPQSTRIPGANVLTF. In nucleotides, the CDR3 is TGTGCCAGCAGCCCCCAAAGTACGAGAATTCCCGGGGCCAACGTCCTGACTTTC.

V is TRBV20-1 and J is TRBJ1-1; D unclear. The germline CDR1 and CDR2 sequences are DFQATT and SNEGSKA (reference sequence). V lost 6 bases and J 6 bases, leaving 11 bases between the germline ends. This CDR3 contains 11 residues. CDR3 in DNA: TGCAGTGCCCTAGGAAACGCTGAAGCTTTCTTT. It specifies CSALGNAEAFF.

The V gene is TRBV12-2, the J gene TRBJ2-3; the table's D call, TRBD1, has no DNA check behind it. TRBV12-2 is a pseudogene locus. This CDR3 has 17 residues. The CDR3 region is CASRLSTGTASTDTQYF. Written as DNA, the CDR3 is TGTGCAAGTCGCTTATCAACCGGGACAGCTAGCACAGATACGCAGTATTTT.

CDR3 region: CASRREGLTDTQYF. The CDR3 DNA follows: TGTGCCAGCAGGCGGGAGGGCCTCACAGATACGCAGTATTTT. The chain has TRBV6-6 and TRBJ2-3, with TRBD2 identical over 9 bases. The germline CDR1 and CDR2 sequences are MNHNY and SVGAGI (reference sequence). This CDR3 comprises 14 residues. With 6 bases clipped from V and 2 bases from J, the junction kept 3 bases outside the gene matches.

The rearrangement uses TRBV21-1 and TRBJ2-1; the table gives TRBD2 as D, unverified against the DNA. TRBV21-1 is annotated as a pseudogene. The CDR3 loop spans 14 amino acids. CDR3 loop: CANPSGRGYNEQFF. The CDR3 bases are TGTGCCAACCCTAGCGGGAGAGGGTACAATGAGCAGTTCTTC.

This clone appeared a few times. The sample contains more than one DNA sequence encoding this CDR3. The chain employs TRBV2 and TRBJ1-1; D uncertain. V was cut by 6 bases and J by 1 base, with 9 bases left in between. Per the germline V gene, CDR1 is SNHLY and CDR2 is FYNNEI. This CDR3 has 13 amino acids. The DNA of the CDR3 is TGTGCCAGCAGGAGGGAGGGGAACACTGAAGCTTTCTTT. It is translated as CASRREGNTEAFF. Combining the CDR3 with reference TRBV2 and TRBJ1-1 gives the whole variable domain EPEVTQTPSHQVTQMGQEVILRCVPISNHLYFYWYRQILGQKVEFLVSFYNNEISEKSEIFDDQFSVERPDGSNFTLKIRSTKLEDSAMYFCASRREGNTEAFFGQGTRLTVV.